The 26 T cell receptor beta chains given below trace back to one sample, sequenced in a study of response to subunit inactivated influenza vaccine. TCRdb recomputed calls from the RT-PCR reads with MiXCR, one row per CDR3 protein. The sample has roughly 760,000 distinct CDR3 sequences, about 20% seen once. Source: PBMCs from blood, taken 5 days after vaccination. Receptor source: a man between 50 and 59 years old who received an inactivated influenza vaccine.

The chain combines TRBV5-1 with TRBJ2-2; D not resolved. Germline V gives CDR1 SGHRS, CDR2 YFSETQ. The V end lost 2 bases, the J end lost 4 bases, and 12 bases lay between the germline ends. The CDR3 is 15 amino acids. CDR3 amino acids: CASSLGPSGTGELFF. The CDR3 nucleotides read TGCGCCAGCAGCTTAGGACCTAGTGGCACCGGGGAGCTGTTTTTT.

CDR3 residues: CASSLGPPVVFRYEQYF. CDR3 DNA sequence: TGTGCCAGCAGCTTAGGACCTCCGGTCGTGTTCCGCTACGAGCAGTACTTC. The chain uses TRBV7-2 and TRBJ2-7; D call uncertain. V lost 1 base to trimming and J lost 3 bases, with 19 bases between them. The CDR3 sequence is 17 residues long. Germline-derived CDR1 and CDR2 are SGHTA and FQGNSA.

Concerning this clonotype itself: One junction end disagrees with the germline gene, perhaps due to a read error. The chain employs TRBV11-2 and TRBJ2-1; TRBD1 is a possible D gene (7 bases). The CDR3 covers 18 residues. Germline V gene lookup returns CDR1 SGHAT and CDR2 FQNNGV. CDR3 loop: CASSFRGDGARAYSEQFF. The CDR3 nucleotides are TGTGCCAGCAGCTTCAGGGGGGATGGGGCTAGAGCCTACAGTGAGCAGTTCTTC.

CDR3 nucleotides: TGCGCCAGCAGCGAGGGACTAGCAGTATACGAGCAGTACTTC. Protein product: CASSEGLAVYEQYF. This chain joins TRBV5-1 and TRBJ2-7, with 9 bases aligning to TRBD2. With 4 bases clipped from V and 4 bases from J, the junction kept 6 bases outside the gene matches. Germline V gene lookup returns CDR1 SGHRS and CDR2 YFSETQ. The CDR3 loop spans 14 amino acids.

The genes are TRBV20-1 and TRBJ2-7; D possibly uses TRBD1 or TRBD2 (6 bases each). V lost 6 bases and J lost 0, with 27 bases in between. Germline V gives CDR1 DFQATT, CDR2 SNEGSKA (reference sequence). CDR3 size: 18 residues. This CDR3 is CSAKNRVAGSLSSYEQYF. The CDR3 nucleotides are TGCAGTGCGAAAAACAGGGTGGCGGGAAGCCTTAGCTCCTACGAGCAGTACTTC.

V and J are TRBV12-3 or TRBV12-4 and TRBJ2-7; possibly TRBD1 for D (6 bases). V lost 1 base and J 6 bases, leaving 13 bases between the germline ends. The CDR3 totals 14 residues. In nucleotides, the CDR3 is TGTGCCAGCAGTTTAGGAGGGGACACCTTCGAGCAGTACTTC. Translating gives CASSLGGDTFEQYF.

The chain is built from TRBV15 and TRBJ2-7, with TRBD1 matching over 7 bases. There are 15 residues in the CDR3. J lost 6 bases, V lost 8 bases, and 16 bases had no gene match. The germline V gene encodes CDR1 LNHNV and CDR2 YYDKDF (reference sequence). This chain's CDR3 is CATGSTGTVQSEQYF. Here the CDR3 DNA reads TGTGCCACCGGATCAACCGGGACAGTCCAGAGCGAGCAGTACTTC.

The chain uses TRBV6-1 and TRBJ1-1; 7 positions match TRBD1. The V gene's germline CDR1 is MNHNS and CDR2 SASEGT. V was clipped by 6 bases and J by 5 bases; unmatched bases: 6. This CDR3 spans 13 amino acids. CDR3 loop: CASRSGGITEAFF. In DNA form, the CDR3 reads TGTGCCAGCAGGTCAGGGGGGATAACTGAAGCTTTCTTT.

The gene calls are TRBV10-1 and TRBJ2-5; D ambiguous. There are 13 residues in the CDR3. CDR1 is WNHNN, CDR2 SYGVQD, per germline (reference sequence). The V end lost 5 bases, the J end lost 4 bases, and 11 bases lay between the germline ends. The CDR3 spells CASSYSPTETQYF. CDR3 nucleotide sequence: TGCGCCAGCAGTTATTCGCCAACAGAGACCCAGTACTTC.

Regarding this clonotype: The germline gene is not matched at one end of the junction; a read error may be the cause. The chain combines TRBV5-5 with TRBJ2-5; 7 bases are a match to TRBD2. The CDR3 spans 15 residues. Germline lookup yields CDR1 SGHKS and CDR2 YYEKEE (reference sequence). CDR3 DNA sequence: TGTGCCTGCAGTCCCACCGGGGGGAACCAAGAGACCCAGTACTTC. This gives the protein CACSPTGGNQETQYF.

This chain uses TRBV20-1 with TRBJ2-6; D possibly uses TRBD1 or TRBD2 (5 bases each). Per the germline V gene, CDR1 is DFQATT and CDR2 is SNEGSKA (reference sequence). The CDR3 sequence is 14 residues long. Trimming removed 6 bases at V and 4 bases at J, with 13 bases between. The CDR3 DNA follows: TGCAGTGCCAGTCGGGGCGCCGGGGCCAACGTCCTGACTTTC. It is translated as CSASRGAGANVLTF.

This clonotype appeared a few times. V is TRBV20-1 and J is TRBJ1-4, with 10 bases that match TRBD1. J was trimmed by 10 bases and V by 4 bases; bases with no gene match: 9. CDR1 is DFQATT, CDR2 SNEGSKA, per germline (reference sequence). CDR3 length: 14 residues. The CDR3 loop reads CSAINRDRGRKLFF. CDR3 nucleotides: TGCAGTGCTATTAACCGGGACAGGGGCCGAAAACTGTTTTTT.

This chain uses TRBV3-1 with TRBJ2-5, with D hard to call. Germline loops: CDR1 LGHDT, CDR2 YNNKEL (reference sequence). This CDR3 is 13 amino acids long. V lost 1 base and J 1 base, leaving 4 bases between the germline ends. Written as DNA, the CDR3 is TGTGCCAGCAGCCAAGTCCCCCAAGAGACCCAGTACTTC. Amino acid sequence: CASSQVPQETQYF.

This chain links TRBV10-3 with TRBJ1-1; possible D gene TRBD1, 5 bases. The V gene's germline CDR1 is ENHRY and CDR2 SYGVKD. V gave up 4 bases and J gave up 4 bases, with 13 bases separating them. The length of the CDR3 is 14 residues. In DNA form, the CDR3 reads TGTGCCATCAGTGGATACAGAGGGGCCACTGAAGCTTTCTTT. Protein product: CAISGYRGATEAFF.

This clonotype has just a few counts. The chain uses TRBV29-1 and TRBJ2-1; D may match TRBD1 or TRBD2 (6 bases each). Germline assignment: CDR1 SQVTM and CDR2 ANQGSEA. This CDR3 has 14 amino acids. V was trimmed by 4 bases and J by 6 bases, leaving 16 bases between them. This chain's CDR3 is CSVVDSGGSNEQFF. Here the CDR3 DNA reads TGCAGCGTTGTGGACAGTGGGGGGTCCAATGAGCAGTTCTTC.

The chain is built from TRBV4-3 and TRBJ2-1; TRBD2 aligns across 7 bases. This CDR3 has 14 amino acids. CDR1 is LGHNA, CDR2 YSLEER, per germline. V lost 4 bases, J lost 6 bases, and 6 bases stayed unmatched. In DNA, the CDR3 is TGCGCCAGCAGCCTCGCGGGGGACGCCAATGAGCAGTTCTTC. Protein: CASSLAGDANEQFF.

This chain uses TRBV4-3 with TRBJ2-7; 8 nucleotides match TRBD1. J gave up 3 bases and V 3 bases, and 7 bases lay outside the gene matches. Germline V gene sequence: CDR1 LGHNA, CDR2 YSLEER. The CDR3 covers 15 residues. CDR3 protein: CASSQVETGVYEQYF. The CDR3 DNA follows: TGCGCCAGCAGCCAGGTCGAGACAGGGGTCTACGAGCAGTACTTC.

The chain employs TRBV9 and TRBJ2-3; 9 bases are shared with TRBD2. The CDR3 has 16 amino acids. The germline V gene has CDR1 SGDLS and CDR2 YYNGEE. Trimming at V came to 4 bases and at J to 4 bases, leaving 10 bases not matched to a gene. DNA for the CDR3: TGTGCCAGCAGCCCCCGACTAGCGGCTGGGTCAGATACGCAGTATTTT. Encoded protein: CASSPRLAAGSDTQYF.

The chain has TRBV18 and TRBJ2-5, with 8 bases matching TRBD2. The CDR3 has 14 residues. V gave up 4 bases and J gave up 1 base; unmatched junction bases: 2. The germline V gene encodes CDR1 KGHSH and CDR2 LQKENI. The CDR3 nucleotides are TGTGCCAGCTCACAAGCGGGAGCCCAAGAGACCCAGTACTTC. This translates into CASSQAGAQETQYF.

This clonotype was seen a few times. CDR3 loop: CASSKYGTSGSSYNEQFF. The CDR3 DNA sequence: TGTGCCAGCAGTAAATACGGGACTAGCGGGAGCTCCTACAATGAGCAGTTCTTC. The genes are TRBV6-2 or TRBV6-3 and TRBJ2-1, with 14 bases fitting TRBD2. Germline V gene lookup returns CDR1 MNHEY and CDR2 SVGEGT. The junction had 6 bases not matched to a gene; V was cut back by 5 bases and J by 0 bases. The CDR3 runs to 18 residues.

The chain has TRBV20-1 and TRBJ1-3, with D perhaps matching TRBD1 (5 bases). Germline V CDR1 and CDR2: DFQATT, SNEGSKA (reference sequence). The CDR3 consists of 14 residues. V lost 1 base and J 0 bases, leaving 7 bases between the germline ends. DNA for the CDR3: TGCAGTGCTAGAGTACAGGCCTCTGGAAACACCATATATTTT. Its translation is CSARVQASGNTIYF.

This chain connects TRBV7-6 to TRBJ2-1; 7 bases align to TRBD2. Losses at the gene ends were 3 bases for V and 8 bases for J; bases not matched to a gene: 16. Germline CDR1 SGHVS, CDR2 FNYEAQ. The CDR3 has 17 residues. The CDR3 is CASSFDAPRRRGDEQFF. For the CDR3, the DNA is TGTGCCAGCAGCTTCGACGCCCCTAGGAGACGGGGGGATGAGCAGTTCTTC.

As for this clonotype: The junction does not match germline at one end; this may be a read error. The V and J genes are TRBV18 and TRBJ2-1, with 10 bases aligning to TRBD1. This CDR3 contains 17 residues. Germline V gene data show CDR1 as KGHSH and CDR2 as LQKENI. CDR3 coding DNA: TGTACCAGCTCACGAACTAACCCGGGACAGGGGAACAATGAGCAGTTCTTC. This translates into CTSSRTNPGQGNNEQFF.

V usage is TRBV6-2 or TRBV6-3 and J usage is TRBJ1-1; weak D call: TRBD1 (5 bases). Germline CDR1 and CDR2: MNHEY and SVGEGT. This CDR3 has 12 residues. V was trimmed by 5 bases and J by 7 bases, leaving 11 bases between them. The DNA of the CDR3 is TGTGCCAGCAGTCCAGACAGACATGAAGCTTTCTTT. This codes for CASSPDRHEAFF.

This clonotype was seen a handful of times. J is TRBJ2-1 and V is TRBV20-1; tentative D call: TRBD2 (6 bases). The germline V gene encodes CDR1 DFQATT and CDR2 SNEGSKA (reference sequence). The germline V and J ends were trimmed by 6 bases and 5 bases, with 17 bases remaining between them. The CDR3 length is 14 residues. CDR3 protein: CSASWAGMHNEQFF. In DNA, the CDR3 is TGCAGTGCCAGTTGGGCGGGAATGCACAATGAGCAGTTCTTC.

In its sample, this clonotype was seen once. The chain links TRBV6-1 to TRBJ2-1, with TRBD2 identical over 10 bases. The CDR3 totals 15 residues. Germline V lookup: CDR1 MNHNS, CDR2 SASEGT. The junction had 11 bases not matched to a gene; V was cut back by 6 bases and J by 9 bases. The CDR3 loop reads CASRSTSGAAGEQFF. The CDR3, as DNA: TGTGCCAGCAGATCAACTAGCGGGGCGGCGGGTGAGCAGTTCTTC.